Listed here are 3 T cell receptor beta chains from one sample, sequenced in a study of CD8 T cells in ankylosing spondylitis. TCRdb re-called the 5' RACE reads through MiXCR, storing one row per CDR3 protein. Among under 300,000 distinct CDR3 sequences listed, 18% were seen once. The source material was blood, either unsorted or a sorted T cell fraction (not recorded which). The receptor source for this set is a male donor with ankylosing spondylitis or in good health (not recorded which).

The chain is built from TRBV6-1 and TRBJ2-1; 9 nucleotides match TRBD2. The CDR3 extends over 16 amino acids. Trimming took 5 bases from V and 7 from J; bases not matched to a gene: 12. CDR1 is MNHNS and CDR2 is SASEGT in the germline V gene. CDR3 coding DNA: TGTGCCAGCAGTATGACTAGCGGCCTATGGATAAATGAGCAGTTCTTC. It is translated as CASSMTSGLWINEQFF.

Only a few counts were recorded for this clonotype. J is TRBJ2-1 and V is TRBV9, with D possibly being TRBD2 (6 bases). V lost 0 bases and J 3 bases, leaving 10 bases between the germline ends. The germline V gene encodes CDR1 SGDLS and CDR2 YYNGEE. This CDR3 contains 15 residues. The CDR3 protein is CASSVDGRDYNEQFF. CDR3 sequence (DNA): TGTGCCAGCAGCGTAGACGGGAGAGACTACAATGAGCAGTTCTTC.

This CDR3 is CATLRPGTYEQYF. CDR3 DNA sequence: TGTGCCACCTTGAGGCCCGGGACCTACGAGCAGTACTTC. The chain joins TRBV7-9 to TRBJ2-7; D possibly corresponds to TRBD2 (5 bases). Trimming took off 10 bases at V and 2 bases at J, with 15 bases between the two ends. This CDR3 has 13 amino acids. CDR1 SEHNR and CDR2 FQNEAQ come from the germline V gene (reference sequence).